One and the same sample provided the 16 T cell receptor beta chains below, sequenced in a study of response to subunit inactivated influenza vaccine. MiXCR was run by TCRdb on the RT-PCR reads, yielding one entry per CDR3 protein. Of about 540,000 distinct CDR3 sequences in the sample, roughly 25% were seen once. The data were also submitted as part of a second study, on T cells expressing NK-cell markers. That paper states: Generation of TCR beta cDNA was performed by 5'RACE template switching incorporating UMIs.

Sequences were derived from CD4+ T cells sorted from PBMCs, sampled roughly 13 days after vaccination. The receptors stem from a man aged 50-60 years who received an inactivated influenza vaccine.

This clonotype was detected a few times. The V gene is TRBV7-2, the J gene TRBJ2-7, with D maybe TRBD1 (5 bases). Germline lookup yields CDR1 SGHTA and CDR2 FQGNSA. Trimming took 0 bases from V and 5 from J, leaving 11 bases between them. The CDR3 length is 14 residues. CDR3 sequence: CASSLAWTSHEQYF. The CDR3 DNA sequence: TGTGCCAGCAGCTTAGCGTGGACATCCCACGAGCAGTACTTC.

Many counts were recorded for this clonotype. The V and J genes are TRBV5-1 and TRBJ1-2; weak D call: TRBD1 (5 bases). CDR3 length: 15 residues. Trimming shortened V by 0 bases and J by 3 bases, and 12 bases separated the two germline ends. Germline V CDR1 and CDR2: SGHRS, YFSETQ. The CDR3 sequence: CASSLGDGIHYGYTF. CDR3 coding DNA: TGCGCCAGCAGCTTGGGGGACGGGATCCACTATGGCTACACCTTC. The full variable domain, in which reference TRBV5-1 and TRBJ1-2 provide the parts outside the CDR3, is KAGVTQTPRYLIKTRGQQVTLSCSPISGHRSVSWYQQTPGQGLQFLFEYFSETQRNKGNFPGRFSGRQFSNSRSEMNVSTLELGDSALYLCASSLGDGIHYGYTFGSGTRLTVV.

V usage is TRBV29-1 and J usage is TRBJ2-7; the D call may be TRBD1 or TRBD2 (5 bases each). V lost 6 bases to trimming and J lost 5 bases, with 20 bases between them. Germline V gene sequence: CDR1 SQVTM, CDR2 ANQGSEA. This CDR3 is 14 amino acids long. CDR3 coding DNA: TGCAGCGTGGGACGGCGTGGGGGTGGGAACGAGCAGTACTTC. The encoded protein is CSVGRRGGGNEQYF.

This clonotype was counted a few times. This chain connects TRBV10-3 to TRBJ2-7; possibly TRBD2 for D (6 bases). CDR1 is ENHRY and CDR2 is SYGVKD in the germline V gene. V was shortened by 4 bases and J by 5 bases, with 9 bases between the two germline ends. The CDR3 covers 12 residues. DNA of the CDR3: TGTGCCATCAGTGGGGGGGTCAACGAGCAGTACTTC. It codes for CAISGGVNEQYF.

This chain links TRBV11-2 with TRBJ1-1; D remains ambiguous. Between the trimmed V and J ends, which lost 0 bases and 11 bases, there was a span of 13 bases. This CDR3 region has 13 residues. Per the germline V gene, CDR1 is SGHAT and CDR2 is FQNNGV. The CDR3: CASSLERLTKAFF. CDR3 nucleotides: TGTGCCAGCAGCTTAGAGCGACTTACTAAGGCTTTCTTT. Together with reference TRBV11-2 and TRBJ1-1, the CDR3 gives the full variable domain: EAGVAQSPRYKIIEKRQSVAFWCNPISGHATLYWYQQILGQGPKLLIQFQNNGVVDDSQLPKDRFSAERLKGVDSTLKIQPAKLEDSAVYLCASSLERLTKAFFGQGTRLTVV.

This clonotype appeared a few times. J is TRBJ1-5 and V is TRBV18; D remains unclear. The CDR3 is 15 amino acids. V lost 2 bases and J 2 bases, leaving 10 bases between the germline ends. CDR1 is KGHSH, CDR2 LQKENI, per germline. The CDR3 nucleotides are TGTGCCAGCTCACCAACCTCGCAAGGCAATCAGCCCCAGCATTTT. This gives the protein CASSPTSQGNQPQHF.

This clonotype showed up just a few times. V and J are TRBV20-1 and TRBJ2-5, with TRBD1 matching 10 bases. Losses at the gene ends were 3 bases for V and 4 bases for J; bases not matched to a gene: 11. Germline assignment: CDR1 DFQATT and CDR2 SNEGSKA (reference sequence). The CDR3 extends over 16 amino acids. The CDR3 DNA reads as TGCAGTGCTAGGCCTCCGGGACAGGGGAGGACAGAGACCCAGTACTTC. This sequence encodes CSARPPGQGRTETQYF.

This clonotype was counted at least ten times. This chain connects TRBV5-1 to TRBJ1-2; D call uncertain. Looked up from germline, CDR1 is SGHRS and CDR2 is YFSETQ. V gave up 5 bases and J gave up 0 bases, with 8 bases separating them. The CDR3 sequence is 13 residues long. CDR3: CASRPAANYGYTF. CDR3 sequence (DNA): TGCGCCAGCAGGCCGGCAGCTAACTATGGCTACACCTTC.

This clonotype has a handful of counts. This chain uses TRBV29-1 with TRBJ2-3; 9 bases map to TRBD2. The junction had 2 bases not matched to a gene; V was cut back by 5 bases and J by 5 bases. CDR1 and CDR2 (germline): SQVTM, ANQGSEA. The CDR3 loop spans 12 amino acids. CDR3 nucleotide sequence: TGCAGCGTTTCTAGCGGGATAGATACGCAGTATTTT. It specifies CSVSSGIDTQYF.

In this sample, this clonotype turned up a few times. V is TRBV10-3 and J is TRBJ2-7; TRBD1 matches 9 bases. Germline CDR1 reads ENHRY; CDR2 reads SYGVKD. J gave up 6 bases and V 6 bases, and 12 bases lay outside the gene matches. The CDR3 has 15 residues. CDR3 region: CAIRSRDREGSEQYF. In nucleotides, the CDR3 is TGTGCCATCAGATCCCGGGACAGGGAAGGCTCCGAGCAGTACTTC.

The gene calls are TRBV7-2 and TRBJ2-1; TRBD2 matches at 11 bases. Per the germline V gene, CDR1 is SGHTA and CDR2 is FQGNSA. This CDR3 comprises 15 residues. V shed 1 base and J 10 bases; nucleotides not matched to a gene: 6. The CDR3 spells CASSLGVAGGREQFF. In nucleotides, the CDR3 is TGTGCCAGCAGCTTAGGGGTAGCGGGAGGGAGGGAGCAGTTCTTC. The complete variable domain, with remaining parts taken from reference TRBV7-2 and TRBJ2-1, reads GAGVSQSPSNKVTEKGKDVELRCDPISGHTALYWYRQSLGQGLEFLIYFQGNSAPDKSGLPSDRFSAERTGGSVSTLTIQRTQQEDSAVYLCASSLGVAGGREQFFGPGTRLTVL.

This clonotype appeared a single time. DNA for the CDR3: TGCGCCAGCAGCCAAGATCCGACTCGTTCGGAAGAGACCCAGTACTTC. Protein: CASSQDPTRSEETQYF. V is TRBV4-1 and J is TRBJ2-5; D gene unclear. Germline V gene lookup returns CDR1 MGHRA and CDR2 YSYEKL. Trimming took off 0 bases at V and 3 bases at J, with 14 bases between the two ends. The CDR3 is made up of 16 amino acids.

Here the CDR3 DNA reads TGTGCCAGCACCCGCCCGGGACAGGGGGCAGATACGCAGTATTTT. It translates to CASTRPGQGADTQYF. This chain links TRBV2 with TRBJ2-3; 11 nucleotides agree with TRBD1. With 7 bases clipped from V and 4 bases from J, the junction kept 7 bases outside the gene matches. The CDR3 consists of 15 residues. The V gene's germline CDR1 is SNHLY and CDR2 FYNNEI.

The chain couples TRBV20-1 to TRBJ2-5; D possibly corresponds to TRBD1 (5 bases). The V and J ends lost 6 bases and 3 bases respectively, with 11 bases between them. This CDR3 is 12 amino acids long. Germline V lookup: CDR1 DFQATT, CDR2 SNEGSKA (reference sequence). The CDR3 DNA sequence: TGCAGTGCGATGGACAAGAAAGAGACCCAGTACTTC. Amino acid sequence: CSAMDKKETQYF.

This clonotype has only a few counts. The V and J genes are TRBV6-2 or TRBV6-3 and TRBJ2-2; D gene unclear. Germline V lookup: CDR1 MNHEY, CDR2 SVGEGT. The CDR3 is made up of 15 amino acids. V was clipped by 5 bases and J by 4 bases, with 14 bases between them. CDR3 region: CASSQTRVITGELFF. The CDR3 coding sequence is TGTGCCAGCAGTCAAACAAGGGTAATCACCGGGGAGCTGTTTTTT.

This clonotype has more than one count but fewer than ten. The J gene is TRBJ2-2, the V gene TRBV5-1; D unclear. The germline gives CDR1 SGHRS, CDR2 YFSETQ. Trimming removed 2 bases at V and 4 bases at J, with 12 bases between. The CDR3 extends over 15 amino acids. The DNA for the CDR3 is TGCGCCAGCAGCTTTTCCTCACCGGTCACCGGGGAGCTGTTTTTT. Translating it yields CASSFSSPVTGELFF.